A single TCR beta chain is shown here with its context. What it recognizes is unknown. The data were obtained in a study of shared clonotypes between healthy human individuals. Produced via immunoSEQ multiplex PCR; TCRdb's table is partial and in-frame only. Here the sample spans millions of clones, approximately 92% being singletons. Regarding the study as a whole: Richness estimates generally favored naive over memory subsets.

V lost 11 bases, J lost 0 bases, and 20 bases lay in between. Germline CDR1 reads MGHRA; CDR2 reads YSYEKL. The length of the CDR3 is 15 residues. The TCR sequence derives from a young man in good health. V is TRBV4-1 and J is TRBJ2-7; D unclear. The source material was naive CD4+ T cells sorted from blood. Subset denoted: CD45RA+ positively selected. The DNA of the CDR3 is TGCGCCGGCTCGATTCCTACCCAGCACTCCTACGAGCAGTACTTC. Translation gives CAGSIPTQHSYEQYF.